This paragraph reports one T cell receptor (beta chain). This specimen belongs to a study of OX40 agonist ivuxolimab in advanced cancers. This CDR3 spans 17 amino acids. The V end lost 4 bases, the J end lost 0 bases, and 16 bases lay between the germline ends. Germline V gives CDR1 SGHRS, CDR2 YFSETQ. Generated by immunoSEQ multiplex PCR, the TCRdb table keeps only in-frame clones and is missing some. The table includes around 70,000 clones, over 80% detected once. V is TRBV5-1 and J is TRBJ2-2, with a weak D call TRBD1 (6 bases). This clonotype was sampled from an adult with an advanced solid tumor such as melanoma, head and neck, liver or kidney cancer. The material was CD4+ or CD8+ T cells sorted from blood, obtained in a trial of the OX40 agonist ivuxolimab. CDR3 in amino acids: CASSPSTDRSNTGELFF. The CDR3 nucleotides are TGCGCCAGCAGCCCCTCCACGGACAGATCGAACACCGGGGAGCTGTTTTTT.